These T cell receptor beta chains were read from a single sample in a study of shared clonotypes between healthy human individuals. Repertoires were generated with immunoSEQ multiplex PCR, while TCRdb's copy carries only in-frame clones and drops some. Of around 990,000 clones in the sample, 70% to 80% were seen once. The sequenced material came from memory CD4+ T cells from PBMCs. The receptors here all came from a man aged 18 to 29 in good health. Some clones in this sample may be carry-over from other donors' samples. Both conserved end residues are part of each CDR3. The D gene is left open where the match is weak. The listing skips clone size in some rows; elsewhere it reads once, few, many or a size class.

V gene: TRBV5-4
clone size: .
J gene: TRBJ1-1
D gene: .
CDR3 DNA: TGTGCCAGCAGCCAGGGCGGACCCATGAACACTGAAGCTTTCTTT
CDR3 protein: CASSQGGPMNTEAFF

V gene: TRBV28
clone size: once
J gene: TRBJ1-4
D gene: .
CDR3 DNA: TGTGCCAGCATGGGGTTGGGGGGCAATGAAAAACTGTTTTTT
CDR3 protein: CASMGLGGNEKLFF

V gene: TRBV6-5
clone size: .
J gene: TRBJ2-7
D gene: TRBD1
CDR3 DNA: TGTGCCAGCAGTGTACCGGGACAGGGGGCTAATGAGCAGTACTTC
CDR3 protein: CASSVPGQGANEQYF

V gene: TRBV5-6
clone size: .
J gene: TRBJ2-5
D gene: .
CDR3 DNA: TGTGCCAGCAGCTTGGCGGTTGTTAGCGGAGAGACCCAGTACTTC
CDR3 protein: CASSLAVVSGETQYF

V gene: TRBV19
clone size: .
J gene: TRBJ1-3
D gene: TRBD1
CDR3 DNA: TGTGCCAGTAGCCGGACAGGGGGCGCTTCTGGAAACACCATATATTTT
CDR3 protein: CASSRTGGASGNTIYF

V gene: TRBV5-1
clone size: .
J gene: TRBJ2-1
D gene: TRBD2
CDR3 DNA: TGCGCCAGCAGCTTGGCCCCTCTAGCGGGAGTTTACAATGAGCAGTTCTTC
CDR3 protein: CASSLAPLAGVYNEQFF

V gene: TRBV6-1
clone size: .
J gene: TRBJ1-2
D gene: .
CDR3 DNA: TGTGCCAGCAGTGAAGCTATAGGATATGGCTACACCTTC
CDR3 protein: CASSEAIGYGYTF

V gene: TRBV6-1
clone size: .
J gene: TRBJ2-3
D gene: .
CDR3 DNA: TGTGCCAGCAGTGAGTGGACAGTCATCCTTAGCACAGATACGCAGTATTTT
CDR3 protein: CASSEWTVILSTDTQYF

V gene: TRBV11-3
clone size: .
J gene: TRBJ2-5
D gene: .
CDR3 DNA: TGTGCCAGCAGCTTAGTCTCTGCGGGGACCCAGTACTTC
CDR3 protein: CASSLVSAGTQYF

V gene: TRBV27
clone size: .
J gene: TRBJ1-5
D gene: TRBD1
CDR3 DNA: TGTGCCAGCAGTTTATGGGACAGGGACCCGTCCCAGCATTTT
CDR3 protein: CASSLWDRDPSQHF

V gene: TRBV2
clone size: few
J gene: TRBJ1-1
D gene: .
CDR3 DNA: TGTGCCAGCAGGCTGAACACTGAAGCTTTCTTT
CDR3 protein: CASRLNTEAFF

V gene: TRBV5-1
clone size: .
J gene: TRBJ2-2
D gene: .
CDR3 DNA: TGCGCCAGCAGCTTGGGGGCAGAAAACACCGGGGAGCTGTTTTTT
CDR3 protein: CASSLGAENTGELFF

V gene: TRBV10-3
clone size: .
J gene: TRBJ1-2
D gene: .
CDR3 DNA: TGTGCCATCAGTGAGGGACAGCCTAGGGACTATGGCTACACCTTC
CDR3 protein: CAISEGQPRDYGYTF

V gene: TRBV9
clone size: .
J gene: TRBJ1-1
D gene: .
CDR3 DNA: TGTGCCAGCAGCGTGACAGCGCTAAACACTGAAGCTTTCTTT
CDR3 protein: CASSVTALNTEAFF

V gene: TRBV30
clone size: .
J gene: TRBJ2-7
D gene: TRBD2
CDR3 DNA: TGTGCCTGGCGCCTAGCGGGAGGCACCTACGAGCAGTACTTC
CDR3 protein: CAWRLAGGTYEQYF

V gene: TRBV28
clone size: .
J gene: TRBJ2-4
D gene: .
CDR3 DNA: TGTGCCAGCGGGGCAAATAGCCCATGGAACATTCAGTACTTC
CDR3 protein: CASGANSPWNIQYF

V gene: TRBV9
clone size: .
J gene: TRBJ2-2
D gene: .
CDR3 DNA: TGTGCCAGTGGGGCGCGGAACACCGGGGAGCTGTTTTTT
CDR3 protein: CASGARNTGELFF

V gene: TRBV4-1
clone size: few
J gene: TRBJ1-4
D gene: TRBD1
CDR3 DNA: TGCGCCAGCAGCAAACGGGAGGGGGCCGGTGAAAAACTGTTTTTT
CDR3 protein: CASSKREGAGEKLFF

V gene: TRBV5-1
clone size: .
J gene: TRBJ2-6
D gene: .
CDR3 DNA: TGCGCCAGCAGCTTGACGGGCCTGAGCTCTGGGGCCAACGTCCTGACTTTC
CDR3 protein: CASSLTGLSSGANVLTF

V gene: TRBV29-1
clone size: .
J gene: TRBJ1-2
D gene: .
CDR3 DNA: TGCAGCGTTGAGTACGGGTTCGGTGGCTACACCTTC
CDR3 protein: CSVEYGFGGYTF

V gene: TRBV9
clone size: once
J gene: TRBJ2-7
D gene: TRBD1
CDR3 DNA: TGTGCCAGCAGCGTAGGGCCCTCTACAGGGGGCATGGTCGAGCAGTACTTC
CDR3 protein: CASSVGPSTGGMVEQYF

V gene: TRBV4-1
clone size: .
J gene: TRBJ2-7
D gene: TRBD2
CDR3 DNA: TGCGCCAGCAGCCAGATTAGCGGGAGTACACCCTACGAGCAGTACTTC
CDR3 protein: CASSQISGSTPYEQYF

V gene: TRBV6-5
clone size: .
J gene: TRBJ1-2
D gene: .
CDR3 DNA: TGTGCCAGCAGCACACTAACGGGGGGCTATGGCTACACCTTC
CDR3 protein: CASSTLTGGYGYTF

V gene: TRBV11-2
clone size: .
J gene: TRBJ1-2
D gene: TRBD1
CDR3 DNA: TGTGCCAGCAGCTTAGTCCGGGACAGGGGATCCTACACCTTC
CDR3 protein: CASSLVRDRGSYTF

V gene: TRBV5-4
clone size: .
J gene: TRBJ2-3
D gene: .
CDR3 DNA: TGTGCCAGCAGCTTGCTGGACCCCTCACGGGATACGCAGTATTTT
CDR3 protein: CASSLLDPSRDTQYF

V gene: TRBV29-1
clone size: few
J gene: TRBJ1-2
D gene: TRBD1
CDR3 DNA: TGCAGCGTTTTGGGCAGGGGGCGCGGCTATGGCTACACCTTC
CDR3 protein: CSVLGRGRGYGYTF

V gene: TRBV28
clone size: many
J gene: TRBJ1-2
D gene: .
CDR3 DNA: TGTGCCAGCAGTGGATTCCGGGGATCTTATGGCTACACCTTC
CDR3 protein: CASSGFRGSYGYTF

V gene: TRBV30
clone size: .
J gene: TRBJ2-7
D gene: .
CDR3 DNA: TGTGCCTGGGCAGTGGGACCCGAGCAGTACTTC
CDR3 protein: CAWAVGPEQYF

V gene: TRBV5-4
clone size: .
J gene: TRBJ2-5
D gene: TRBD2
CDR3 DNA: TGTGCCAGCAGCAGGACTAGCTCAGAGACCCAGTACTTC
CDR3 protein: CASSRTSSETQYF

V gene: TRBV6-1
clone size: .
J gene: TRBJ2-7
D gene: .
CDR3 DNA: TGTGCCAGCAGTGAAGCGTTGCGGGGCGCCTACGAGCAGTACTTC
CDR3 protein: CASSEALRGAYEQYF

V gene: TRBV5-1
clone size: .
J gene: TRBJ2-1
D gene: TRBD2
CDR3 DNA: TGCGCCAGCAGCACGGGACTAGCGGGAGGTGAGCAGTTCTTC
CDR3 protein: CASSTGLAGGEQFF

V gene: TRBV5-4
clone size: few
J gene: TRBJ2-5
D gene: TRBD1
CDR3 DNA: TGTGCCAGCAGCTCGGACAGGGGGAGGGAGACCCAGTACTTC
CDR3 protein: CASSSDRGRETQYF

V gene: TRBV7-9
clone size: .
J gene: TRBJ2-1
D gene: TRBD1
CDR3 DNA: TGTGCCAGCAGACCGTACAGGGGAAGGTTTGAGAATGAGCAGTTCTTC
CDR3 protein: CASRPYRGRFENEQFF

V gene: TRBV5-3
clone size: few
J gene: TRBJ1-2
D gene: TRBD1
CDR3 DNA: TGTGCCAGAAGCACCCGGACGAGACAGGGGGCGGGTGGCTACACCTTC
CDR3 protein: CARSTRTRQGAGGYTF

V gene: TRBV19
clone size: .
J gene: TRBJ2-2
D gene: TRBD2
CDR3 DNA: TGTGCCAGCAAAATCCACGGACTAGCGGGCGAGGGGGCCGGGGAGCTGTTTTTT
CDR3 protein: CASKIHGLAGEGAGELFF

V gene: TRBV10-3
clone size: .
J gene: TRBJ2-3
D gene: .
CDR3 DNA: TGTGCCATCAGTGATATAGGCCCAAGCACAGATACGCAGTATTTT
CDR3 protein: CAISDIGPSTDTQYF

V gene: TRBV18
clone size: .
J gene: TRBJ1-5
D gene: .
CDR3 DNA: TGTGCCAGCTCGTACGGGAGCAATCAGCCCCAGCATTTT
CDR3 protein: CASSYGSNQPQHF

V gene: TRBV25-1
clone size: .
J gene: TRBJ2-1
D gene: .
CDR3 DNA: TGTGCCAGCAGTGGGGTGGTGGGGAGACCCACCTACAATGAGCAGTTCTTC
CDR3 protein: CASSGVVGRPTYNEQFF

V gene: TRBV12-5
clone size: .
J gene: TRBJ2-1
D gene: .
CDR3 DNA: TGTGCTAGTGGTTTGGTTCACCTCCCCGGTGGACTACAGTTCTTC
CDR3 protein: CASGLVHLPGGLQFF

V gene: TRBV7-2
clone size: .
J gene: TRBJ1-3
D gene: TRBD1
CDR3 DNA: TGTGCCAGCAGCGCCGGGACAGGGGCGGGAAACACCATATATTTT
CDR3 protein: CASSAGTGAGNTIYF

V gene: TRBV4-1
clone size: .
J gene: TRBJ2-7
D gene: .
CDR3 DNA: TGCGCCAGCAGCCAACCTGGACGGGGAAGTACGAGCCAGTACTTC
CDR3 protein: CASSQPGRGSTSQYF